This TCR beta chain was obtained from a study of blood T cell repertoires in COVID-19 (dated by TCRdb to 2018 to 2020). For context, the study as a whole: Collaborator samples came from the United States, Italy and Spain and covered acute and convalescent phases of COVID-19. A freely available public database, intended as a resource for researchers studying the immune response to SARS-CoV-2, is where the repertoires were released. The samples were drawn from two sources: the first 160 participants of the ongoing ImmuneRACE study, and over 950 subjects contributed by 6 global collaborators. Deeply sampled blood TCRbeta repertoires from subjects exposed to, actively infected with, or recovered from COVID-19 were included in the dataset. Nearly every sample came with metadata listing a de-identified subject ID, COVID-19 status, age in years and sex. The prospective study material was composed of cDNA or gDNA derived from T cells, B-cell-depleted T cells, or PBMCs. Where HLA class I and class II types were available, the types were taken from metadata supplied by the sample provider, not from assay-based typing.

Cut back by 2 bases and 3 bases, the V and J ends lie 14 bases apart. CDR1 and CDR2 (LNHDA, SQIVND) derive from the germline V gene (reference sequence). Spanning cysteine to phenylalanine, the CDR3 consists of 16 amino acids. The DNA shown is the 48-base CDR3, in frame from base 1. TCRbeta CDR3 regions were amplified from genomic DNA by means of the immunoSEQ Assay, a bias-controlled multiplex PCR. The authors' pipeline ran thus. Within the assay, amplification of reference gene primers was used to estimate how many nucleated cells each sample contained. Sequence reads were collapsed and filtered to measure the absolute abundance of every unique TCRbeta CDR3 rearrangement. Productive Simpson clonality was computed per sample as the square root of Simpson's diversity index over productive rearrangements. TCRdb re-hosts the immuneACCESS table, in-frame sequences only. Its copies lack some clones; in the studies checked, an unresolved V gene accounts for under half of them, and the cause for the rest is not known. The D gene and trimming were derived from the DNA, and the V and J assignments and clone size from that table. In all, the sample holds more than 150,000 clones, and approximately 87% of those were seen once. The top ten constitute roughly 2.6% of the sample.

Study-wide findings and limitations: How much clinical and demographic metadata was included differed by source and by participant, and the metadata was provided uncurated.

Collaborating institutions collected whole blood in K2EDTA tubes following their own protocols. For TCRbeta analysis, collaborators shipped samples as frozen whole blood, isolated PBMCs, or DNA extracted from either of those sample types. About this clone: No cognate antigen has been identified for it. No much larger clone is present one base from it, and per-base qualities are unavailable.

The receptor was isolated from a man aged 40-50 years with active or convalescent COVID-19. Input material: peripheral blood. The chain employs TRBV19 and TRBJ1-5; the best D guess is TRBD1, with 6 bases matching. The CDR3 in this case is CASSILDRTHNQPQHF. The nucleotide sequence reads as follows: TGTGCCAGTAGTATACTAGACAGGACCCACAATCAGCCCCAGCATTTT.